In this sample, the clone carrying this T cell receptor beta chain turned up a few times. Its antigen is undetermined. There are 12 residues in the CDR3. The germline V gene encodes CDR1 GTSNPN and CDR2 SVGIG (reference sequence). V lost 0 bases and J 4 bases, leaving 5 bases between the germline ends. The entry originates in a study of blood T cells in healthy people across ages. Study-wide context: When template switching was applied, about one barcoded beta molecule was captured per two T cells. Broader study findings: Unsorted PBMC material precluded a definitive naive versus antigen-experienced comparison.

Sample-barcoded 5' priming and a J-beta primer mix drove a second PCR of roughly 7 to 11 cycles. TCRdb re-derived calls from the 5' RACE reads in MiXCR, one entry per CDR3 protein. There are approximately 1.5 million distinct CDR3 sequences in the sample; approximately 39% occur only once, and more than 4% lies in the top ten. The TCR originated in a woman between 18 and 29 years old in good health. Sequenced input: blood. The chain joins TRBV30 to TRBJ2-3, with D tentatively TRBD1 (5 bases). The CDR3 sequence is CAWSVGADTQYF. The DNA for the CDR3 is TGTGCCTGGAGTGTAGGGGCAGATACGCAGTATTTT.